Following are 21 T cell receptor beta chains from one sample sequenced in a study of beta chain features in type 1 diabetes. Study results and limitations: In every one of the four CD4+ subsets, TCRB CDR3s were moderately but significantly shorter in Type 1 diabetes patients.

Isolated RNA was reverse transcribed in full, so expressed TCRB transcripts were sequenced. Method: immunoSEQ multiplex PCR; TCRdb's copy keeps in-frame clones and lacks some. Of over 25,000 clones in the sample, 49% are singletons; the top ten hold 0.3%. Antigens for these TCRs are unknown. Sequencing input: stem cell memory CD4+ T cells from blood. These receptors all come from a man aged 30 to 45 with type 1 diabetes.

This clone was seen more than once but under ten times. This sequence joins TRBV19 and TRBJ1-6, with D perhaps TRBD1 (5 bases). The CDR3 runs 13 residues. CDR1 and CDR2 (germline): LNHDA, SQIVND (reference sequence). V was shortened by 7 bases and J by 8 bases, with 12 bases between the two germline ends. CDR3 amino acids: CASNRQGDSPLHF. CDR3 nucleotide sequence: TGTGCCAGTAATCGCCAGGGTGATTCACCCCTCCACTTT.

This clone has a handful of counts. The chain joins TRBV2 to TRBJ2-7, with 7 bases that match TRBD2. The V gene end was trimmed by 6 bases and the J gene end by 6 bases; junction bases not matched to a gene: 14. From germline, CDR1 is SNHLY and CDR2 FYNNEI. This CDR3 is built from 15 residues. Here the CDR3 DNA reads TGTGCCAGCAGCCAATTGGGACTACAAGGTAGCGAGCAGTACTTC. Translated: CASSQLGLQGSEQYF.

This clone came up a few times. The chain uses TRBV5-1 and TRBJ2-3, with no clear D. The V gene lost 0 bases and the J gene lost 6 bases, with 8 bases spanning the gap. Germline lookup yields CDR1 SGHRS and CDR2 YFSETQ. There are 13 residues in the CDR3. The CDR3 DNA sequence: TGCGCCAGCAGCTTGGGGCCTTCGGATACGCAGTATTTT. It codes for CASSLGPSDTQYF.

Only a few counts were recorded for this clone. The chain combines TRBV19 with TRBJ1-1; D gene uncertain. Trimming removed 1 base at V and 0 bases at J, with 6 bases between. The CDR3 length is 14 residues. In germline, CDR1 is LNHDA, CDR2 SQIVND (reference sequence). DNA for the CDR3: TGTGCCAGTAGTATAGGCAGGCTGAACACTGAAGCTTTCTTT. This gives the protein CASSIGRLNTEAFF.

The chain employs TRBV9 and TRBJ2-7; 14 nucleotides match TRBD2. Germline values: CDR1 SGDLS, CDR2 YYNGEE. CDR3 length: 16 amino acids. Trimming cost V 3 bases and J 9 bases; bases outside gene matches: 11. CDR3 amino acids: CASSATTGLAGEGQYF. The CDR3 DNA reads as TGTGCCAGCAGCGCGACTACGGGACTAGCGGGAGAGGGGCAGTACTTC.

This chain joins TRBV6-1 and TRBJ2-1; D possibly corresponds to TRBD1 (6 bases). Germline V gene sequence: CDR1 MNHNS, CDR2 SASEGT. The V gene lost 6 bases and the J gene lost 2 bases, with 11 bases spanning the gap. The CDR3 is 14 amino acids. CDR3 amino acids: CASSRQDPYNEQFF. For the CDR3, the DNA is TGTGCCAGCAGCAGACAGGACCCCTACAATGAGCAGTTCTTC.

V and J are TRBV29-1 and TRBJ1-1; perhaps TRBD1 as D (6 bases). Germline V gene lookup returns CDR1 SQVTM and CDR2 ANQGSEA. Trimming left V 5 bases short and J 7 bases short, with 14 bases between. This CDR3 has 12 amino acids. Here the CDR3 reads CSVFTGFGEAFF. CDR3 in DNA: TGCAGCGTTTTTACAGGGTTCGGTGAAGCTTTCTTT.

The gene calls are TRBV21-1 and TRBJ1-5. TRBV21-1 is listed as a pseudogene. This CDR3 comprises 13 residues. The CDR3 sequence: CASGLYSNQPQHF. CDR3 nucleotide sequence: TGTGCCAGCGGACTTTATAGCAATCAGCCCCAGCATTTT.

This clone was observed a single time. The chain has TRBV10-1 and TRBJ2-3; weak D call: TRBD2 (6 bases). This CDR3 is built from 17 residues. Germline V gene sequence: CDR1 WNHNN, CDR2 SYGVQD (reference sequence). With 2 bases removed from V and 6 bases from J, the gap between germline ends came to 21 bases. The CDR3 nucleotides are TGCGCCAGCAGTGAGACTATACTAGCAGGGTCACTCGATACGCAGTATTTT. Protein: CASSETILAGSLDTQYF.

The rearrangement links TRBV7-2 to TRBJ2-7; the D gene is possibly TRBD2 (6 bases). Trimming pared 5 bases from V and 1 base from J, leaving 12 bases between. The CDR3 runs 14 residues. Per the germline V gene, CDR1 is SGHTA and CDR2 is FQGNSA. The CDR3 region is CASSISGGSYEQYF. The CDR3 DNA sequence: TGTGCCAGCAGCATAAGTGGGGGGTCCTACGAGCAGTACTTC. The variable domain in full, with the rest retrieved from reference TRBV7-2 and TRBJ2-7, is GAGVSQSPSNKVTEKGKDVELRCDPISGHTALYWYRQSLGQGLEFLIYFQGNSAPDKSGLPSDRFSAERTGGSVSTLTIQRTQQEDSAVYLCASSISGGSYEQYFGPGTRLTVT.

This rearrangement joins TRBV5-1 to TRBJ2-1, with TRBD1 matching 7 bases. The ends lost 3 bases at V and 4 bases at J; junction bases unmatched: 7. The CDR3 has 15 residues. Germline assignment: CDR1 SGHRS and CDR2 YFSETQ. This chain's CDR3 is CASSSYRGGYNEQFF. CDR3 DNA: TGCGCCAGCAGCTCCTACAGGGGTGGGTACAATGAGCAGTTCTTC. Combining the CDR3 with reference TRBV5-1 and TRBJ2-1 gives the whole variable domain KAGVTQTPRYLIKTRGQQVTLSCSPISGHRSVSWYQQTPGQGLQFLFEYFSETQRNKGNFPGRFSGRQFSNSRSEMNVSTLELGDSALYLCASSSYRGGYNEQFFGPGTRLTVL.

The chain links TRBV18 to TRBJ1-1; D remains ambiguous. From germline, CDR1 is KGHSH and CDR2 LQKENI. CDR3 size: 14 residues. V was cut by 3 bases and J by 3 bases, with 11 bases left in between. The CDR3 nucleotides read TGTGCCAGCTCACCGAGCGGGCGGGACACTGAAGCTTTCTTT. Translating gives CASSPSGRDTEAFF.

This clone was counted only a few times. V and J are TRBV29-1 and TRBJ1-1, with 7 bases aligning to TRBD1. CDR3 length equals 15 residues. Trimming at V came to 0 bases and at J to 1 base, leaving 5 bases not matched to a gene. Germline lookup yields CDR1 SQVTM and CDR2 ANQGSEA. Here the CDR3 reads CSVEDQGTENTEAFF. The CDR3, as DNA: TGCAGCGTTGAAGATCAAGGGACAGAGAACACTGAAGCTTTCTTT.

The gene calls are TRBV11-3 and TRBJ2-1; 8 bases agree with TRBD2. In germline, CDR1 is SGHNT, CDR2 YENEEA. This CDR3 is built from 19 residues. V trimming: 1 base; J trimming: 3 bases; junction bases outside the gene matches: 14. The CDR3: CASSLGESRGGGYYNEQFF. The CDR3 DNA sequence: TGTGCCAGCAGCTTAGGGGAGAGTCGGGGGGGCGGTTACTACAATGAGCAGTTCTTC. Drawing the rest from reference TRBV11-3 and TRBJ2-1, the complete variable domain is EAGVVQSPRYKIIEKKQPVAFWCNPISGHNTLYWYLQNLGQGPELLIRYENEEAVDDSQLPKDRFSAERLKGVDSTLKIQPAELGDSAVYLCASSLGESRGGGYYNEQFFGPGTRLTVL.

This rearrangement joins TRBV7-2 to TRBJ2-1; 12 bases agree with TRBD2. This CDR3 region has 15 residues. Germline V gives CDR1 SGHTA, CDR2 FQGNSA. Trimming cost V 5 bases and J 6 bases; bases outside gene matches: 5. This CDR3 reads CASSQSLAGGNEQFF. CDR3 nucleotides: TGTGCCAGCAGCCAGTCACTAGCGGGAGGCAATGAGCAGTTCTTC. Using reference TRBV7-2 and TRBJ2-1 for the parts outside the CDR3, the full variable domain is GAGVSQSPSNKVTEKGKDVELRCDPISGHTALYWYRQSLGQGLEFLIYFQGNSAPDKSGLPSDRFSAERTGGSVSTLTIQRTQQEDSAVYLCASSQSLAGGNEQFFGPGTRLTVL.

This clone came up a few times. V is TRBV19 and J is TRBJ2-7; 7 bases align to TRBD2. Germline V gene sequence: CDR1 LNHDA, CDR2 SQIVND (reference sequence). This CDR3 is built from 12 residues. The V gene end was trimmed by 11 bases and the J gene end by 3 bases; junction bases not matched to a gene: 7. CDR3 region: CAVGDYNYEQYF. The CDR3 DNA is TGTGCCGTCGGGGACTATAACTACGAGCAGTACTTC. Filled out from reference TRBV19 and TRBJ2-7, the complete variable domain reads DGGITQSPKYLFRKEGQNVTLSCEQNLNHDAMYWYRQDPGQGLRLIYYSQIVNDFQKGDIAEGYSVSREKKESFPLTVTSAQKNPTAFYLCAVGDYNYEQYFGPGTRLTVT.

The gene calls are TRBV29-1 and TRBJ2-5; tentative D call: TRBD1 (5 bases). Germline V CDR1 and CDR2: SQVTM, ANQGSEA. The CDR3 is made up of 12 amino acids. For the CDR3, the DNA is TGCAGTGTCAGACAGTACCAAGAGACCCAGTACTTC. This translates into CSVRQYQETQYF.

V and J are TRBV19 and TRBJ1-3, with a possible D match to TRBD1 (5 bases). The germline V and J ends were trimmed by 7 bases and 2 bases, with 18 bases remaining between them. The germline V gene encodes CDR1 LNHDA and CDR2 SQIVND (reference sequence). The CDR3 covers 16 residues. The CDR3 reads CASTTPPGSAGNTIYF. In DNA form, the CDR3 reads TGTGCCAGTACCACGCCCCCAGGGTCGGCTGGAAACACCATATATTTT.

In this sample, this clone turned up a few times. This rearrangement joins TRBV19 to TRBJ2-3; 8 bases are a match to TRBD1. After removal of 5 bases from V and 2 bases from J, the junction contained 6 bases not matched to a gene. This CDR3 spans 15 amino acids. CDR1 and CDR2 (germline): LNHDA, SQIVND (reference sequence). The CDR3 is CASSSRDRITDTQYF. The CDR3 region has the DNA TGTGCCAGTAGTTCCCGGGACAGGATCACAGATACGCAGTATTTT.

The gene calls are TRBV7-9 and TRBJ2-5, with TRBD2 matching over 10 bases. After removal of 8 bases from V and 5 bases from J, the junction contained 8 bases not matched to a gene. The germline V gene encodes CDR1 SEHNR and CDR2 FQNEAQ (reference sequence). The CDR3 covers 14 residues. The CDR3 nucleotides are TGTGCCAGCGAAAGTAGCGGGAGGTCCGAGACCCAGTACTTC. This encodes CASESSGRSETQYF.

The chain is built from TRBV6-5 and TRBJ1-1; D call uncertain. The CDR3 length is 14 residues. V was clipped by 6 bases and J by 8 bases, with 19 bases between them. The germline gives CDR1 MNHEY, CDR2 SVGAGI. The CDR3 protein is CASRPAEERPEAFF. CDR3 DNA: TGTGCCAGCAGACCCGCGGAGGAACGGCCCGAAGCTTTCTTT.